This T cell receptor (beta chain) appears in the sequencing data of a study of T cells after yellow fever vaccination. 5'RACE template switching generated TCR cDNA, adding a universal primer site and UMIs. TCRdb recomputed calls from the 5' RACE reads with MiXCR, one row per CDR3 protein. The sample lists 29,000 or so distinct CDR3 sequences; about 5% were seen once. V shed 0 bases and J shed 6 bases, with 3 bases lying between them. The CDR3 runs 12 residues. Germline lookup yields CDR1 MRHNA and CDR2 SNTAGT. This clonotype was seen repeatedly, ten times or more. What it binds is unknown. General study results and limits: From the bulk population, abundant clonotypes could contaminate and appear within FACS-sorted repertoires. A secondary response was less intense yet reached its peak sooner, at day 5 versus 15. Among all clonotypes, a small share was observed in both CD4 and CD8 compartments.

The genes are TRBV6-4 and TRBJ2-1; D unclear. The sequence came from a young man who received the YFV17D yellow fever vaccine. Sequenced here: CD8+ T cells sorted from PBMCs, sampled 10 days after the yellow fever booster vaccination. The CDR3 DNA follows: TGTGCCAGCAGTGACTCGAGCAATGAGCAGTTCTTC. It specifies CASSDSSNEQFF.